Listed below are T cell receptor beta chains from one sample, sequenced in a study of blood T cell repertoires in COVID-19. The protocol was immunoSEQ multiplex PCR, while the TCRdb copy is restricted to in-frame clones and leaves out a portion. The sample includes some 150,000 clones, 70% to 85% of them seen just once. The sample comprised peripheral blood. Receptor source: a woman of 80 years or more with acute or convalescent COVID-19. Both conserved end residues are part of each CDR3. Each record gives: V gene, clone size, J gene, D gene, CDR3 DNA, CDR3 protein. A D gene is named only where the DNA matches it firmly. A clone size is listed for some rows: how often the clone was seen (once, few, many), or a class if it is expanded.

TRBV7-9	-	TRBJ1-6	-	TGTGCCAGCAGCTTCGACGCTAGCTATAATTCACCCCTCCACTTT	CASSFDASYNSPLHF
TRBV6-2/TRBV6-3	-	TRBJ2-7	TRBD2	TGTGCCAGCAGTTACTGGTCTAGCGGGGAAAAGCAGTACTTC	CASSYWSSGEKQYF
TRBV7-2	-	TRBJ1-2	-	TGTGCCAGCAGCTACGGAACAGGAGCTAACTATGGCTACACCTTC	CASSYGTGANYGYTF
TRBV7-9	once	TRBJ1-2	TRBD1	TGTGCCAGCAGCTATCGACAGGGTAAACCCTATGGCTACACCTTC	CASSYRQGKPYGYTF
TRBV9	-	TRBJ1-4	TRBD1	TGTGCCAGCAGCGAGGGGGCGCGGGTAGAAAAACTGTTTTTT	CASSEGARVEKLFF
TRBV12-3/TRBV12-4	few	TRBJ1-4	-	TGTGCCAGCAAGACTCGGGGTAATGAAAAACTGTTTTTT	CASKTRGNEKLFF
TRBV5-1	-	TRBJ1-5	-	TGCGCCAGCAGCTTAGGAGGGGAGAGCAATCAGCCCCAGCATTTT	CASSLGGESNQPQHF
TRBV12-1	-	TRBJ2-7	-	TGTGCCAGCAGCTTTGGGCCGACAGGTTTTGGTTACCGACCCACCAACTACGAGCAGTACTTC	CASSFGPTGFGYRPTNYEQYF
TRBV5-1	once	TRBJ2-7	TRBD1	TGCGCCAGCAGCTTGACCCGGACAGGCAGCTCCTACGAGCAGTACTTC	CASSLTRTGSSYEQYF
TRBV10-2	-	TRBJ1-4	TRBD1	TGCGCCAGCAAGACGACAGGGGGCTATGAAAAACTGTTTTTT	CASKTTGGYEKLFF
TRBV2	-	TRBJ1-2	-	TGTGCCAGCAGTGGTCGAGCTGCAGGGCTGTACACCTTC	CASSGRAAGLYTF
TRBV5-5	-	TRBJ1-5	-	TGTGCCAGCAGCTTGGTAACAGGAGATAGCAATCAGCCCCAGCATTTT	CASSLVTGDSNQPQHF
TRBV6-2/TRBV6-3	-	TRBJ1-1	-	TGTGCCAGCAGCCCGGGACTGGGGGGGACTGAAGCTTTCTTT	CASSPGLGGTEAFF
TRBV15	-	TRBJ1-6	TRBD1	TGTGCCACCAGCATGGACAGGGGCTCTCAAGGCAATGCACCCCTCCACTTT	CATSMDRGSQGNAPLHF
TRBV2	-	TRBJ1-5	-	TGTGCCAGCAGTGAGGAAGGGGCCAATCAGCCCCAGCATTTT	CASSEEGANQPQHF
TRBV5-5	-	TRBJ2-7	TRBD1	TGTGCCAGCAGCTTGGCCCTGACAGGGATCTACGAGCAGTACTTC	CASSLALTGIYEQYF
TRBV27	-	TRBJ2-6	-	TGTGCCAGCAAGCAGGGCGGCTCTGGGGCCAACGTCCTGACTTTC	CASKQGGSGANVLTF
TRBV7-2	-	TRBJ1-1	TRBD1	TGTGCCAGCAGCCCCGGACAGGGCCACACTGAAGCTTTCTTT	CASSPGQGHTEAFF
TRBV9	-	TRBJ1-2	-	TGTGCCAGCAGGAGAGGAGGGGACTATGGCTACACCTTC	CASRRGGDYGYTF
TRBV3-1/TRBV3-2	few	TRBJ1-2	-	TGTGCCAGCAGCTCCCGGGACTCAGGCGGGTATGGCTACACCTTC	CASSSRDSGGYGYTF